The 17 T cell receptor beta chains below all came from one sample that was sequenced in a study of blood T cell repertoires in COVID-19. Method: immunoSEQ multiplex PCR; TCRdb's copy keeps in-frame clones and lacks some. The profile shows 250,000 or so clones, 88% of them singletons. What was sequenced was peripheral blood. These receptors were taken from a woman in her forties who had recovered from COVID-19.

The CDR3 region is CASSQGPRGENQPQHF. CDR3 bases: TGCGCCAGCAGCCAAGGGCCCAGGGGTGAAAATCAGCCCCAGCATTTT. The rearrangement uses TRBV5-1 and TRBJ1-5; TRBD1 might be the D (6 bases). This CDR3 contains 16 residues. V was shortened by 4 bases and J by 4 bases, with 18 bases between the two germline ends. Germline loops: CDR1 SGHRS, CDR2 YFSETQ. The full variable domain, completed using reference TRBV5-1 and TRBJ1-5, is KAGVTQTPRYLIKTRGQQVTLSCSPISGHRSVSWYQQTPGQGLQFLFEYFSETQRNKGNFPGRFSGRQFSNSRSEMNVSTLELGDSALYLCASSQGPRGENQPQHFGDGTRLSIL.

The CDR3 coding sequence is TGCAGTGCTATGGGCGGGGAGACCCAGTACTTC. Protein: CSAMGGETQYF. The chain recombines TRBV20-1 with TRBJ2-5; D may be TRBD2 (5 bases). CDR1 DFQATT and CDR2 SNEGSKA come from the germline V gene (reference sequence). The CDR3 runs to 11 residues. V was cut by 4 bases and J by 5 bases, with 8 bases left in between.

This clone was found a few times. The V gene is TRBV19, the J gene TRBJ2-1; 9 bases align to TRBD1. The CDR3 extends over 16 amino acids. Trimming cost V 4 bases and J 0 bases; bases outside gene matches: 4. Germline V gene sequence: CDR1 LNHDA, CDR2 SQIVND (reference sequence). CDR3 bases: TGTGCCAGTAGTACCGGGACAGGGCTCTCCTACAATGAGCAGTTCTTC. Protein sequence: CASSTGTGLSYNEQFF.

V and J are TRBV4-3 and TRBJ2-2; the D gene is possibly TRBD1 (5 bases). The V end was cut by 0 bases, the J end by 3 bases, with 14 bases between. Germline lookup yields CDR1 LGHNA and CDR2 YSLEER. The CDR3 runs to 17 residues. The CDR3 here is CASSQEGVVGHTGELFF. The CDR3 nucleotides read TGCGCCAGCAGCCAAGAGGGTGTGGTGGGGCACACCGGGGAGCTGTTTTTT.

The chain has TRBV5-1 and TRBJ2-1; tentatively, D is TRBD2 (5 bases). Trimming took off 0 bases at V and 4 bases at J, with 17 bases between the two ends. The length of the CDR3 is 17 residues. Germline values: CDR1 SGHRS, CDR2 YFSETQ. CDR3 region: CASSLGPRAGLYNEQFF. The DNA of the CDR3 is TGCGCCAGCAGCTTGGGGCCCCGGGCGGGCCTTTACAATGAGCAGTTCTTC.

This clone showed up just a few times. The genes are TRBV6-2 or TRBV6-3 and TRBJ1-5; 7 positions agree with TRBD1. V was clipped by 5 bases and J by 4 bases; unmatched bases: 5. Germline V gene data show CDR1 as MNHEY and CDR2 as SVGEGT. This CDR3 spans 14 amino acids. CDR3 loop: CASSPDRDNQPQHF. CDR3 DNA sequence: TGTGCCAGCAGTCCAGACAGGGATAATCAGCCCCAGCATTTT.

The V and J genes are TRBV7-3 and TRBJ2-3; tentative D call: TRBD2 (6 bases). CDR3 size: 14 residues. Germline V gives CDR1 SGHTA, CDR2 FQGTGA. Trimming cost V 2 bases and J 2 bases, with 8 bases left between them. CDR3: CASSLGGITDTQYF. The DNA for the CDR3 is TGTGCCAGCAGCTTAGGGGGGATCACAGATACGCAGTATTTT.

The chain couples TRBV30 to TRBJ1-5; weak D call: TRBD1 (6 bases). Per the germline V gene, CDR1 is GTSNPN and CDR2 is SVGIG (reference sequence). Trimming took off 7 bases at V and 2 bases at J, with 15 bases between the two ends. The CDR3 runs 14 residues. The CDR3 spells CAFQPGAGNQPQHF. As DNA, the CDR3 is TGTGCCTTCCAACCAGGGGCCGGCAATCAGCCCCAGCATTTT.

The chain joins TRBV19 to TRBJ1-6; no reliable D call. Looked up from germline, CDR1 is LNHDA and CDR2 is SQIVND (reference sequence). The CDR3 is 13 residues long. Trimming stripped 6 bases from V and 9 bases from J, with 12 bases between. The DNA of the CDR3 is TGTGCCAGTAGCCCGAGGGAAAGTTCACCCCTCCACTTT. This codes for CASSPRESSPLHF.

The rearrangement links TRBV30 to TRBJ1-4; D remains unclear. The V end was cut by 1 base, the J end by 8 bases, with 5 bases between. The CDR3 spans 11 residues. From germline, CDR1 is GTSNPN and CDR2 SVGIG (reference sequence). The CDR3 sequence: CAWSAQEKLFF. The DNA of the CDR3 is TGTGCCTGGAGTGCACAGGAAAAACTGTTTTTT. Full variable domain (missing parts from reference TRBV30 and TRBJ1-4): SQTIHQWPATLVQPVGSPLSLECTVEGTSNPNLYWYRQAAGRGLQLLFYSVGIGQISSEVPQNLSASRPQDRQFILSSKKLLLSDSGFYLCAWSAQEKLFFGSGTQLSVL.

The CDR3 reads CASSPRSGTGQETQYF. As DNA, the CDR3 is TGTGCCAGCAGCCCGCGCTCCGGGACAGGCCAAGAGACCCAGTACTTC. The chain couples TRBV3-1 (or the pseudogene TRBV3-2) to TRBJ2-5; 8 nucleotides line up with TRBD1. Germline V CDR1 and CDR2: LGHDT, YNNKEL (reference sequence). This CDR3 region has 16 residues. With 4 bases clipped from V and 1 base from J, the junction kept 8 bases outside the gene matches.

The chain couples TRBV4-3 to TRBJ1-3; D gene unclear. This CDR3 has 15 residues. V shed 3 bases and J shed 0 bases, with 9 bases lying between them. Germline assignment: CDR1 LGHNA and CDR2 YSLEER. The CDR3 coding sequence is TGCGCCAGCAGCCAGGGCACGTCCTCTGGAAACACCATATATTTT. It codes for CASSQGTSSGNTIYF.

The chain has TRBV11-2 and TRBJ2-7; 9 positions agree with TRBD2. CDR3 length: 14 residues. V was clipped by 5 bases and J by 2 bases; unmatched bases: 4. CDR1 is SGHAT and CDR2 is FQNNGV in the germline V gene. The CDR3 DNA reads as TGTGCCAGCAGCCGACTAGCGGAGCCCTACGAGCAGTACTTC. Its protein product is CASSRLAEPYEQYF.

CDR3 in amino acids: CATRGEAKLFF. In DNA, the CDR3 is TGTGCCACAAGGGGCGAGGCAAAACTGTTTTTT. The chain combines TRBV25-1 with TRBJ1-4; possible D gene TRBD1, 5 bases. V was clipped by 10 bases and J by 10 bases, with 13 bases between them. Germline V lookup: CDR1 MGHDK, CDR2 SYGVNS. CDR3 length equals 11 residues.

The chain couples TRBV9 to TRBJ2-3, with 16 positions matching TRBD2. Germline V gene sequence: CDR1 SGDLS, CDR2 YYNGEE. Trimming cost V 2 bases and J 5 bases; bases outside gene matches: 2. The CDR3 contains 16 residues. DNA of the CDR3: TGTGCCAGCAGCGTCGGGACTAGCGGGAGGGGAGATACGCAGTATTTT. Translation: CASSVGTSGRGDTQYF.

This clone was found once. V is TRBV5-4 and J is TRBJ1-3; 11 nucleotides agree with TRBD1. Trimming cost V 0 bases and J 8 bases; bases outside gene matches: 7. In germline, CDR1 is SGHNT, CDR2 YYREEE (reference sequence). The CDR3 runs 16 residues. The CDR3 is CASSLAPGTGGDTIYF. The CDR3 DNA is TGTGCCAGCAGCTTGGCCCCCGGGACAGGGGGGGACACCATATATTTT. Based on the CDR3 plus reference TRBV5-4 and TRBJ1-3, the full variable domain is ETGVTQSPTHLIKTRGQQVTLRCSSQSGHNTVSWYQQALGQGPQFIFQYYREEENGRGNFPPRFSGLQFPNYSSELNVNALELDDSALYLCASSLAPGTGGDTIYFGEGSWLTVV.

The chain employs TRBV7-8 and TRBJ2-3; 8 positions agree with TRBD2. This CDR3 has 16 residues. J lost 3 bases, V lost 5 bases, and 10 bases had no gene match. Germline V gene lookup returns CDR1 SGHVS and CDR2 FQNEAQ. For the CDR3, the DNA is TGTGCCAGCAGCCCCGGGGCAGCGGGAGTTACAGATACGCAGTATTTT. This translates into CASSPGAAGVTDTQYF.